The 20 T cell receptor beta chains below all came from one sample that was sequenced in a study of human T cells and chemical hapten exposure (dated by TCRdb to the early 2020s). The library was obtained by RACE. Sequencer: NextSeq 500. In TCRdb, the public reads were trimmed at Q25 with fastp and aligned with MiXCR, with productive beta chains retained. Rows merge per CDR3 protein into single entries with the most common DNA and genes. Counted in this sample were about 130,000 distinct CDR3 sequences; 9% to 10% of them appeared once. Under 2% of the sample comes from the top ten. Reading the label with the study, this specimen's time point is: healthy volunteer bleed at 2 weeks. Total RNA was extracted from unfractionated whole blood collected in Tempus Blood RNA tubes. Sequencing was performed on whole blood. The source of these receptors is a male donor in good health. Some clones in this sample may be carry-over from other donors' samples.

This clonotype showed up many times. CDR3 DNA sequence: TGTGCCAGCAGGTCCACGGGACAGGGCAGCCCCTACGAGCAGTACTTC. It encodes CASRSTGQGSPYEQYF. The rearrangement joins TRBV12-3 or TRBV12-4 to TRBJ2-7; TRBD1 aligns across 9 bases. The CDR3 is 16 residues long. The junction had 11 bases not matched to a gene; V was cut back by 6 bases and J by 2 bases.

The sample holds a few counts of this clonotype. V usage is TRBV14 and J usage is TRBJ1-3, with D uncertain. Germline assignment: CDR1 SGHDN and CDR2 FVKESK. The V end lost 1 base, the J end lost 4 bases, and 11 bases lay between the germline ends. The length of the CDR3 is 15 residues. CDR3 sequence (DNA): TGTGCCAGCAGCCAAGTTCGGGCCGCCGGAAACACCATATATTTT. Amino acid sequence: CASSQVRAAGNTIYF.

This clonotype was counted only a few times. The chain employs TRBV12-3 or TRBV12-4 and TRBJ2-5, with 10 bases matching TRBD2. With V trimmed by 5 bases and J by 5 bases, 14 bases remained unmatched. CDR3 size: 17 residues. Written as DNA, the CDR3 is TGTGCCAGCAGTCGCCGGGGCGAGCGGGAGGGCCCGGAGACCCAGTACTTC. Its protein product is CASSRRGEREGPETQYF.

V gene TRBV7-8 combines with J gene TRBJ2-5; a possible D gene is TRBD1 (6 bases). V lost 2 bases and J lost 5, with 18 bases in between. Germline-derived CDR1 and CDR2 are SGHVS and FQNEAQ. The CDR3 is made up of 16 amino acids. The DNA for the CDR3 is TGTGCCAGCAGCTTAAGTAGTTTCCAGGGGCGGGAGACCCAGTACTTC. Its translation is CASSLSSFQGRETQYF.

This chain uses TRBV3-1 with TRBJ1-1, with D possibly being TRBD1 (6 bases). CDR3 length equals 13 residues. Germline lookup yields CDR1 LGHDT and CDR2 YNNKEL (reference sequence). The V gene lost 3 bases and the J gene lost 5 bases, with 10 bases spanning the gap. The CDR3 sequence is CASSQAGVTEAFF. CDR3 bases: TGTGCCAGCAGCCAGGCAGGGGTTACTGAAGCTTTCTTT. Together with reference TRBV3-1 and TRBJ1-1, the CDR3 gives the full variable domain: DTAVSQTPKYLVTQMGNDKSIKCEQNLGHDTMYWYKQDSKKFLKIMFSYNNKELIINETVPNRFSPKSPDKAHLNLHINSLELGDSAVYFCASSQAGVTEAFFGQGTRLTVV.

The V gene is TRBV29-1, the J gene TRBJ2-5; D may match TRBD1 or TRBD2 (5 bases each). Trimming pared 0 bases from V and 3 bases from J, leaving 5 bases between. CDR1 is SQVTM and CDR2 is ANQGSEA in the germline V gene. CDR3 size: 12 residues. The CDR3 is CSVEEGEETQYF. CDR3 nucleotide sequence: TGCAGCGTTGAAGAGGGGGAAGAGACCCAGTACTTC.

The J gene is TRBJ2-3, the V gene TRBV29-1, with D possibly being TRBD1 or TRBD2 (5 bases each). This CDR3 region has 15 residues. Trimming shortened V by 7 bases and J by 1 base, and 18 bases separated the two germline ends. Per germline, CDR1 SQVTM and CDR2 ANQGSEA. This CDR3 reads CSARAGLSRTDTQYF. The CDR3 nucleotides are TGCAGCGCGAGGGCAGGGCTGAGCCGCACAGATACGCAGTATTTT.

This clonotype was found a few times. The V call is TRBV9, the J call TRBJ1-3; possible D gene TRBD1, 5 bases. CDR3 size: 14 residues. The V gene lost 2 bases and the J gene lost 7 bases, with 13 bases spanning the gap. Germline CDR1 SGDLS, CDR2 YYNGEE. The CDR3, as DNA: TGTGCCAGCAGCGTTGGGACTAGAGGTAACACCATATATTTT. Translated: CASSVGTRGNTIYF.

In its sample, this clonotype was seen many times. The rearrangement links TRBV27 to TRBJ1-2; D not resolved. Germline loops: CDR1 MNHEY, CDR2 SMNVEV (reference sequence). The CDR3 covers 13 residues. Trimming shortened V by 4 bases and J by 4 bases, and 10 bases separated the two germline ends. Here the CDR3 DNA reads TGTGCCAGCAGTTCCTTGGACCGCTATGGCTACACCTTC. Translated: CASSSLDRYGYTF.

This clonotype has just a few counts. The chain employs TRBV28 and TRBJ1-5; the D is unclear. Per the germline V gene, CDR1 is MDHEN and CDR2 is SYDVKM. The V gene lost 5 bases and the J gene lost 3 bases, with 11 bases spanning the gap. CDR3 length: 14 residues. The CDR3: CASSPPSNNQPQHF. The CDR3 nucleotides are TGTGCCAGCAGTCCCCCCAGCAACAATCAGCCCCAGCATTTT.

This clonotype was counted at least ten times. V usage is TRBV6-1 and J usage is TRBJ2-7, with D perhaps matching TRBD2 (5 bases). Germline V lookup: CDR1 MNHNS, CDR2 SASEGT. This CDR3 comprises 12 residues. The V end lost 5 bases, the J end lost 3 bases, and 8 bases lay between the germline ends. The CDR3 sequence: CASSIRGYEQYF. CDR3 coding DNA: TGTGCCAGCAGTATCCGGGGCTACGAGCAGTACTTC.

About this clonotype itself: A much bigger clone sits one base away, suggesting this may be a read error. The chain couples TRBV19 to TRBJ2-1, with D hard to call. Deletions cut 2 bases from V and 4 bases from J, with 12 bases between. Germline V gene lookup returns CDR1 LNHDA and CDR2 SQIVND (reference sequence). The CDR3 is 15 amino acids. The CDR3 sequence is CASSITGGAYNEQFF. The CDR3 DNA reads TGTGCCAGTAGTATAACTGGCGGAGCTTACAATGAGCAGTTCTTC.

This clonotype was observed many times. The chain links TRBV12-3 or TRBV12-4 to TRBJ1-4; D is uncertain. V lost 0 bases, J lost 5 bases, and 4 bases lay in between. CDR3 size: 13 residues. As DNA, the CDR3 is TGTGCCAGCAGTTTAGCGGGGAATGAAAAACTGTTTTTT. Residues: CASSLAGNEKLFF.

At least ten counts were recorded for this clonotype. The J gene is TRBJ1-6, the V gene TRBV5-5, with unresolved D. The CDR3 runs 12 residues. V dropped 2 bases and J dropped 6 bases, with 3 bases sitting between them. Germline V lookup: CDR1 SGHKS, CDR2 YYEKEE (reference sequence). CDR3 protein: CASSFSNSPLHF. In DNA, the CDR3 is TGTGCCAGCAGCTTTAGTAATTCACCCCTCCACTTT.

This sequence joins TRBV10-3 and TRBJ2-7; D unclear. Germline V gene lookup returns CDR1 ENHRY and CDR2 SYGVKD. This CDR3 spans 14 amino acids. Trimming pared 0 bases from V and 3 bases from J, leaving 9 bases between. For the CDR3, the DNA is TGTGCCATCAGTGAGTCCCAGGATCGCTACGAGCAGTACTTC. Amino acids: CAISESQDRYEQYF.

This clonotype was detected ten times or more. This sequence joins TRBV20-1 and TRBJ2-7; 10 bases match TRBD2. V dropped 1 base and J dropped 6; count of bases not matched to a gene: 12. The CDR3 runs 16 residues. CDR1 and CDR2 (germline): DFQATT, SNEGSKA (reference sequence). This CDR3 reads CSARGIRASGRVEQYF. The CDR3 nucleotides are TGCAGTGCTAGAGGAATTCGGGCTAGCGGGAGAGTCGAGCAGTACTTC.

This CDR3 is CASSRGLESDSDNEQFF. CDR3 sequence (DNA): TGTGCCAGCAGCAGAGGACTGGAATCGGACAGTGACAATGAGCAGTTCTTC. The chain recombines TRBV7-6 with TRBJ2-1; TRBD1 might be the D (6 bases). The CDR3 runs 17 residues. Per germline, CDR1 SGHVS and CDR2 FNYEAQ. The V end was cut by 5 bases, the J end by 5 bases, with 22 bases between.

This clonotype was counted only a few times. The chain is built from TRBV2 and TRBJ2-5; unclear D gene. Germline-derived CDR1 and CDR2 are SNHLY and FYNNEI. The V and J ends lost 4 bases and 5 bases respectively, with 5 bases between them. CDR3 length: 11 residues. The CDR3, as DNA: TGTGCCAGCAGTGCCCACGAGACCCAGTACTTC. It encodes CASSAHETQYF.

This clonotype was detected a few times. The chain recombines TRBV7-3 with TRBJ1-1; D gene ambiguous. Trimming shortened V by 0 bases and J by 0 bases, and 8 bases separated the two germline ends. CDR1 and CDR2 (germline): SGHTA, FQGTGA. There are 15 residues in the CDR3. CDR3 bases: TGTGCCAGCAGCTTAACTCTGATTATGAACACTGAAGCTTTCTTT. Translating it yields CASSLTLIMNTEAFF.

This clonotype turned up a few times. This CDR3 is CASSFDRGKENTF. The CDR3 DNA is TGTGCCAGCAGCTTCGACAGAGGAAAGGAGAACACCTTC. The chain is built from TRBV5-4 and TRBJ1-2, with D possibly matching TRBD1 (5 bases). The CDR3 has 13 residues. The V gene lost 2 bases and the J gene lost 12 bases, with 17 bases spanning the gap. Germline V lookup: CDR1 SGHNT, CDR2 YYREEE (reference sequence). Complete variable domain (other parts from reference TRBV5-4 and TRBJ1-2): ETGVTQSPTHLIKTRGQQVTLRCSSQSGHNTVSWYQQALGQGPQFIFQYYREEENGRGNFPPRFSGLQFPNYSSELNVNALELDDSALYLCASSFDRGKENTFGSGTRLTVV.